The T cell receptor beta chain described here comes from a study of shared clonotypes between healthy human individuals. On the study more broadly: A donor's plate count was three for CD4 naive and three for CD4 memory; CD8 naive had two and CD8 memory one.

CD45RO-negative, CCR7-positively selected cells formed the naive CD8 fraction, excluding terminally differentiated effector memory CD45RA+ cells. Once extracted for a subset, genomic DNA was divided evenly among several immunoSEQ plates. The data were produced by immunoSEQ multiplex PCR, yet TCRdb's version contains in-frame clones alone and is incomplete. Here the sample spans roughly 2,000,000 clones, 90% to 95% being singletons. V shed 0 bases, J shed 6 bases, and the junction held 8 bases outside the gene matches. This CDR3 comprises 16 residues. Germline V gene data show CDR1 as LGHNA and CDR2 as YSLEER. Broader study findings: Generally, naive subsets came out with larger estimated richness than memory subsets.

As regards this clone: Its target is not known.

Sequenced input: naive CD8+ T cells from PBMCs. The chain uses TRBV4-3 and TRBJ2-7; 10 nucleotides align to TRBD2. The clonotype originates from a man younger than 30 in good health. Some clones in this sample may be carry-over from other donors' samples. The CDR3 nucleotides read TGCGCCAGCAGCCAAGATCGCGCTAGCGGGAGTGGCGAGCAGTACTTC. Translating it yields CASSQDRASGSGEQYF.